A selection of T cell receptor beta chains follows, all from one sample in a study of blood T cell repertoires in COVID-19. Generated by immunoSEQ multiplex PCR, the TCRdb table keeps only in-frame clones and is missing some. The profile shows 250,000 or so clones, about four fifths of them singletons. Sequenced input: PBMCs or T cells enriched from blood (not recorded which). The receptors derive from a man aged 60 to 75 who had recovered from COVID-19. Both conserved end residues are part of each CDR3. Each record gives: J gene, V gene, CDR3 protein.

TRBJ2-5,TRBV27,CASSLSGGGETQYF
TRBJ2-3,TRBV5-1,CASSLELALSTDTQYF
TRBJ1-1,TRBV3-1/TRBV3-2,CASSQVYQGASEAFF
TRBJ2-3,TRBV6-5,CASRLAGGPDTQYF
TRBJ2-5,TRBV4-1,CASSPGQGGQETQYF
TRBJ1-1,TRBV7-3,CASSQGSRGIRMNTEAFF
TRBJ2-2,TRBV18,CASSPTVAGGYTGELFF
TRBJ1-1,TRBV27,CASKLRDTEAFF
TRBJ1-5,TRBV18,CASSPSGLGVQPQHF
TRBJ2-1,TRBV5-8,CASSLVGQGVEQFF
TRBJ1-1,TRBV27,CASSLDPLRTEAFF
TRBJ1-5,TRBV27,CASDRESNQPQHF
TRBJ2-7,TRBV5-1,CASSLDDRASSDEQYF
TRBJ1-1,TRBV10-3,CATSTGIDTEAFF
TRBJ2-7,TRBV10-3,CAIWSGVPNYEQYF
TRBJ1-4,TRBV2,CASDRARGEKLFF
TRBJ1-1,TRBV11-3,CASSPRGGPDINTEAFF
TRBJ1-5,TRBV28,CASSLLGGIDRGDNQPQHF
TRBJ1-1,TRBV5-1,CASSPLQGRNTEAFF
TRBJ1-1,TRBV11-2,CASSLGGTENTEAFF
TRBJ2-1,TRBV7-7,CASSLTGTDQGEQFF
TRBJ1-3,TRBV28,CASRSGQSSSGNTIYF
TRBJ1-5,TRBV19,CASSAGPSTQPQHF
TRBJ1-6,TRBV6-2/TRBV6-3,CASSYSSADSYNSPLHF
TRBJ1-6,TRBV4-3,CASSQTGALTPLHF
TRBJ2-7,TRBV6-6,CASSYSGQSSYEQYF
TRBJ1-2,TRBV21-1,CASIKAGGPYGYTF
TRBJ2-7,TRBV6-5,CASSYARTGASYEQYF